Given below is one T cell receptor (beta chain) in context. Antigen: not known. The sample belongs to a study of cytomegalovirus exposure and HLA in healthy donors. Study findings and constraints: Later analysis placed DRB1 highest and HLA-C lowest in TCR association rates, which differed by HLA locus. The study reported that TCR beta sequences accurately predicted HLA-A and HLA-B alleles in most subjects.

Researchers ran the PCR with 60 Vbeta and 13 Jbeta primers. In the source study's methods: Roughly 11 million shared chains were among approximately 80 million unique TCR beta chains counted in a later analysis. Sequencing was performed with immunoSEQ multiplex PCR; in TCRdb, only in-frame clones are kept and a portion is missing. From that table come the V and J calls and clone size; the DNA was used to work out D and trimming. This repertoire comprises under 95,000 clones; its ten largest clones make up 0.45% to 0.7%. Trimming stripped 2 bases from V and 4 bases from J, with 8 bases between. This CDR3 is built from 13 residues. From germline, CDR1 is SGHVS and CDR2 FNYEAQ.

The chain employs TRBV7-6 and TRBJ2-5; D call uncertain. This TCR was recovered from a man aged 50-60 years in good health and CMV-seronegative. The specimen was PBMCs. CDR3 residues: CASSLYSSETQYF. In DNA form, the CDR3 reads TGTGCCAGCAGCTTATATAGCTCAGAGACCCAGTACTTC.